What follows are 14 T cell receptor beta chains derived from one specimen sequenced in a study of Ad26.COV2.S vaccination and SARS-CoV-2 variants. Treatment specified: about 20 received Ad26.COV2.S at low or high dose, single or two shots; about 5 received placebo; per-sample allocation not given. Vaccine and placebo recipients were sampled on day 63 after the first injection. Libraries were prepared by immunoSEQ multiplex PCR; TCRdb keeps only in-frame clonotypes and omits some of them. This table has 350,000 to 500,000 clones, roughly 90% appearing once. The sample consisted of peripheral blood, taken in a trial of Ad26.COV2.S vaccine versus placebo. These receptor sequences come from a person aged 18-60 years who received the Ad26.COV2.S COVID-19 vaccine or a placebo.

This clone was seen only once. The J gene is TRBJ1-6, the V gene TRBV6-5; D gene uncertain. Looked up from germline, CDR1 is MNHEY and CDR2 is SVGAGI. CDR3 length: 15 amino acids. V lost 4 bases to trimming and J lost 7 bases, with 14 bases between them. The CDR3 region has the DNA TGTGCCAGCAGTTCCTACGGAGGGTACAATTCACCCCTCCACTTT. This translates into CASSSYGGYNSPLHF.

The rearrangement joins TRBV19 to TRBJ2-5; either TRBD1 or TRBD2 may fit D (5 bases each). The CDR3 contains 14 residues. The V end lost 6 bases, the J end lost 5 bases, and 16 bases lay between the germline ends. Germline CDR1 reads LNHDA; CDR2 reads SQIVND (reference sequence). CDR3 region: CASSSGTLRETQYF. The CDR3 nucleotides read TGTGCCAGTAGCTCCGGGACCTTGAGGGAGACCCAGTACTTC.

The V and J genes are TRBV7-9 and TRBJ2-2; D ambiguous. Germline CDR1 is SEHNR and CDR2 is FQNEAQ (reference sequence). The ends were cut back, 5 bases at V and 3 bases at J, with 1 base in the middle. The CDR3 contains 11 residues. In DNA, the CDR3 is TGTGCCAGCAGCCACACCGGGGAGCTGTTTTTT. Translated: CASSHTGELFF. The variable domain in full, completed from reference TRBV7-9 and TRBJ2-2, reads DTGVSQNPRHKITKRGQNVTFRCDPISEHNRLYWYRQTLGQGPEFLTYFQNEAQLEKSRLLSDRFSAERPKGSFSTLEIQRTEQGDSAMYLCASSHTGELFFGEGSRLTVL.

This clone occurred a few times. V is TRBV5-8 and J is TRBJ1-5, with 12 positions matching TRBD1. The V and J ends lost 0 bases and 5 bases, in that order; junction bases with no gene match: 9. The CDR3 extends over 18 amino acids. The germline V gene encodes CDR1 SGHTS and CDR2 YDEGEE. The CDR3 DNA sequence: TGTGCCAGCAGCTTGGAAGGTACGGGACAGGGGGCATATCAGCCCCAGCATTTT. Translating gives CASSLEGTGQGAYQPQHF.

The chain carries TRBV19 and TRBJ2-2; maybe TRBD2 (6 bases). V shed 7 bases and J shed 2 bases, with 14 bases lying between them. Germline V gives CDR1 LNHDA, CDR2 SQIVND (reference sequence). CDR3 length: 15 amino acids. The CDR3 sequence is CASINGRENTGELFF. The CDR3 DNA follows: TGTGCCAGTATTAATGGGCGGGAAAACACCGGGGAGCTGTTTTTT.

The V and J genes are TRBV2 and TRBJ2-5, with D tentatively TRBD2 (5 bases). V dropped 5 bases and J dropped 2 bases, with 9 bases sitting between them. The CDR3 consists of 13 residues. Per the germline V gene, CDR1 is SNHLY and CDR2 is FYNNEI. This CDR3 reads CASSSGRQETQYF. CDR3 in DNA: TGTGCCAGCAGTAGCGGCCGACAAGAGACCCAGTACTTC.

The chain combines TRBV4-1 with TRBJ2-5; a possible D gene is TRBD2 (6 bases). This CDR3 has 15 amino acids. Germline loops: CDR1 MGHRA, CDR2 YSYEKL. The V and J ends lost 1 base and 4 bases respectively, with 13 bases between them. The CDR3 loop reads CASSQGSLGGETQYF. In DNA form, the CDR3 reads TGCGCCAGCAGCCAAGGGTCCCTGGGAGGAGAGACCCAGTACTTC.

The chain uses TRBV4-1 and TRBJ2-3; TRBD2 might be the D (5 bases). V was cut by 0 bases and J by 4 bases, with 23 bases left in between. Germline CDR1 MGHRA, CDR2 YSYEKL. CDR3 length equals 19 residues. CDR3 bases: TGCGCCAGCAGCCAAGAATCGCCTCGGCTAGCCTTATTTGCAGATACGCAGTATTTT. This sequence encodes CASSQESPRLALFADTQYF.

CDR3 nucleotide sequence: TGTGCCAGCTCACCAGGGGCAGGGGGATCCTACGAGCAGTACTTC. Translated: CASSPGAGGSYEQYF. The chain employs TRBV18 and TRBJ2-7; TRBD1 matches at 7 bases. Germline trimming cut 2 bases from V and 1 base from J; bases unmatched to any gene: 5. Germline loops: CDR1 KGHSH, CDR2 LQKENI. The CDR3 has 15 residues.

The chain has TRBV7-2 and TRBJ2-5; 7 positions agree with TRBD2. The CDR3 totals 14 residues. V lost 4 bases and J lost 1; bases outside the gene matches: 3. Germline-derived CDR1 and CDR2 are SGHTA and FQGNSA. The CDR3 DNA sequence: TGTGCCAGCAGCTACCGCGGGGGCCAAGAGACCCAGTACTTC. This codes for CASSYRGGQETQYF.

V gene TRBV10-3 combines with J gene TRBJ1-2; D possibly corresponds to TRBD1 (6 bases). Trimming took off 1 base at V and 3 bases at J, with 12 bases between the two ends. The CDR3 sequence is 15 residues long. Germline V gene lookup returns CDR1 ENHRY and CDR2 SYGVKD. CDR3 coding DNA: TGTGCCATCAGTGAGTTTGGGGGCGCGGACTATGGCTACACCTTC. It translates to CAISEFGGADYGYTF.

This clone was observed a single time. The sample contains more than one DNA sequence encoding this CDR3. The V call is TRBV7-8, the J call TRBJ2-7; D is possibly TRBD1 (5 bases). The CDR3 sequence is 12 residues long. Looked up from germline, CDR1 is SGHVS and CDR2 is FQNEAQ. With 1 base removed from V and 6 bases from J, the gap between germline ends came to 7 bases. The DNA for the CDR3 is TGTGCCAGCAGCTTAGGTGGGGCCGAGCAGTACTTC. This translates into CASSLGGAEQYF.

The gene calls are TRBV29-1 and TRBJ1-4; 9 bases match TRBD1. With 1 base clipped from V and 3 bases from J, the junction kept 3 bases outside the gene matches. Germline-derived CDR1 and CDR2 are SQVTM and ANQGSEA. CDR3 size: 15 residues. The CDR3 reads CSVEGDREANEKLFF. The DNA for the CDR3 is TGCAGCGTTGAAGGGGACAGGGAGGCTAATGAAAAACTGTTTTTT. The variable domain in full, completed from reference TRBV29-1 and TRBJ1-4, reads SAVISQKPSRDICQRGTSLTIQCQVDSQVTMMFWYRQQPGQSLTLIATANQGSEATYESGFVIDKFPISRPNLTFSTLTVSNMSPEDSSIYLCSVEGDREANEKLFFGSGTQLSVL.

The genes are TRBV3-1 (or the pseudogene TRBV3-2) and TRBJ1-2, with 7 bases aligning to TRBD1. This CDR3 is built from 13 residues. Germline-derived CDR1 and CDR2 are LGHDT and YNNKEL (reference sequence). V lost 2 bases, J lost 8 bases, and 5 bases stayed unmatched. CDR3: CASSQQGGGGYTF. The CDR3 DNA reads TGTGCCAGCAGCCAACAGGGGGGTGGGGGCTACACCTTC.